This T cell receptor (beta chain) appears in the sequencing data of a study of blood T cell repertoires in COVID-19. Study as a whole: There were acute and convalescent COVID-19 samples, and they came from the United States, Italy and Spain. PBMCs, B-cell-depleted T cells, or T cells provided the cDNA or gDNA that made up the material.

In the authors' methods: Using reference gene primer amplification, nucleated cell counts were estimated. Here immunoSEQ multiplex PCR was the method, and the copy in TCRdb shows in-frame clones only, minus some. V and J calls and clone size are given by that table; D and trimming were obtained from the DNA. The table includes 120,000 to 150,000 clones, 65% to 85% detected once. The CDR3 covers 16 residues. Germline V gene sequence: CDR1 MNHEY, CDR2 SMNVEV (reference sequence). The V gene end was trimmed by 6 bases and the J gene end by 7 bases; junction bases not matched to a gene: 13. The sequenced sample consisted of peripheral blood. The chain combines TRBV27 with TRBJ1-2; 11 bases are a match to TRBD1. The TCR was taken from a human donor in a cohort sampled during active COVID-19. The CDR3 bases are TGTGCCAGCAGCCCCCGCTTTCCCGGGACAGGGGGTGGCTACACCTTC. Translated, it gives CASSPRFPGTGGGYTF.